These 11 T cell receptor beta chains came from one sample sequenced in a study of T cell repertoires in cytomegalovirus infection. TCRdb passed the reads through MiXCR, listing each CDR3 protein once. This table holds 210,000 or so distinct CDR3 sequences, 6.5% found once. Sequencing was done on a sample of PBMCs. The receptors shown here come from a human donor in good health (CMV status not recorded). Some clones in this sample may be carry-over from other donors' samples.

Ten or more counts support this clonotype. The genes are TRBV5-6 and TRBJ2-5, with TRBD2 matching 10 bases. The CDR3 is made up of 17 amino acids. With V trimmed by 4 bases and J by 2 bases, 11 bases remained unmatched. Germline loops: CDR1 SGHDT, CDR2 YYEEEE. The CDR3, as DNA: TGTGCCAGCAGCCACCCCTCTAGCGGGGGCCTTCAAGAGACCCAGTACTTC. Protein: CASSHPSSGGLQETQYF.

V and J are TRBV2 and TRBJ1-1; D gene ambiguous. V lost 8 bases and J lost 2, with 15 bases in between. Looked up from germline, CDR1 is SNHLY and CDR2 is FYNNEI. There are 14 residues in the CDR3. In nucleotides, the CDR3 is TGTGCCAGCCCTACCCTCCCGGGTAACACTGAAGCTTTCTTT. It encodes CASPTLPGNTEAFF.

This clonotype has a count of ten or more. The V call is TRBV6-6, the J call TRBJ1-3; the D gene is possibly TRBD1 (5 bases). The germline V and J ends were trimmed by 0 bases and 4 bases, with 10 bases remaining between them. Germline CDR1 and CDR2: MNHNY and SVGAGI (reference sequence). CDR3 length: 15 residues. The CDR3 DNA reads TGTGCCAGCAGTTACTCGGCAGGGTACGGAAACACCATATATTTT. It encodes CASSYSAGYGNTIYF.

This clonotype was detected only a few times. The chain employs TRBV5-1 and TRBJ2-5; 9 bases map to TRBD2. Trimming cost V 7 bases and J 3 bases; bases outside gene matches: 4. The CDR3 length is 13 residues. The germline V gene has CDR1 SGHRS and CDR2 YFSETQ. CDR3 DNA sequence: TGCGCCAGCCGACGACTAGCGGAAGAGACCCAGTACTTC. Its translation: CASRRLAEETQYF.

This clonotype occurred many times. The V and J genes are TRBV29-1 and TRBJ2-3, with D uncertain. The germline V and J ends were trimmed by 8 bases and 6 bases, with 12 bases remaining between them. CDR1 and CDR2 (germline): SQVTM, ANQGSEA. This CDR3 contains 11 residues. CDR3 sequence: CSFRAADTQYF. The DNA for the CDR3 is TGCAGCTTTCGGGCGGCGGATACGCAGTATTTT.

This clonotype was detected ten times or more. This chain links TRBV20-1 with TRBJ2-1; TRBD1 agrees at 8 bases. V lost 0 bases to trimming and J lost 8 bases; unmatched junction nucleotides: 12. Per the germline V gene, CDR1 is DFQATT and CDR2 is SNEGSKA (reference sequence). The CDR3 covers 16 residues. CDR3 sequence (DNA): TGCAGTGCTAGAGATCCCGCCGGGACAGGCCGGGATGAGCAGTTCTTC. Residues: CSARDPAGTGRDEQFF.

This chain connects TRBV2 to TRBJ2-2, with unresolved D. Between the trimmed V and J ends, which lost 6 bases and 5 bases, there was a span of 19 bases. This CDR3 has 16 amino acids. The germline V gene encodes CDR1 SNHLY and CDR2 FYNNEI. CDR3: CASSDDSKGETGELFF. CDR3 sequence (DNA): TGTGCCAGCAGCGACGATTCTAAGGGCGAGACCGGGGAGCTGTTTTTT.

This clonotype was seen repeatedly, ten times or more. The rearrangement links TRBV10-3 to TRBJ1-2; D is ambiguous. The CDR3 length is 13 residues. Trimming shortened V by 0 bases and J by 8 bases, and 10 bases separated the two germline ends. Germline V gene data show CDR1 as ENHRY and CDR2 as SYGVKD. The CDR3 loop is CAISESVPWGYTF. CDR3 nucleotides: TGTGCCATCAGTGAGTCGGTCCCATGGGGCTACACCTTC.

This clonotype was counted a few times. A much larger clonotype is one base distant, so this may be a read error. The chain recombines TRBV7-2 with TRBJ2-3, with 10 bases matching TRBD2. There are 14 residues in the CDR3. The germline V gene encodes CDR1 SGHTA and CDR2 FQGNSA. The CDR3 DNA is TGTGCCAGCGAAGCGGGGGGGTTCAGAGATATGCAGTATTTT. It specifies CASEAGGFRDMQYF.

In its sample, this clonotype was seen many times. For the CDR3, the DNA is TGTGCCAGCAGCCACACAGGAAATCAGCCCCAGCATTTT. Protein: CASSHTGNQPQHF. V and J are TRBV7-9 and TRBJ1-5, with a possible D match to TRBD1 (5 bases). The CDR3 covers 13 residues. Germline CDR1 is SEHNR and CDR2 is FQNEAQ (reference sequence). V was shortened by 5 bases and J by 4 bases, with 9 bases between the two germline ends.

The sample holds many counts of this clonotype. The chain has TRBV7-2 and TRBJ1-6; D is unresolved. V gave up 7 bases and J gave up 9 bases, with 16 bases separating them. This CDR3 is built from 14 residues. CDR1 and CDR2 from the germline V gene are SGHTA and FQGNSA. The CDR3 DNA is TGTGCCAGCACCCGTGCGGGCGCGGGTTCACCCCTCCACTTT. It specifies CASTRAGAGSPLHF.